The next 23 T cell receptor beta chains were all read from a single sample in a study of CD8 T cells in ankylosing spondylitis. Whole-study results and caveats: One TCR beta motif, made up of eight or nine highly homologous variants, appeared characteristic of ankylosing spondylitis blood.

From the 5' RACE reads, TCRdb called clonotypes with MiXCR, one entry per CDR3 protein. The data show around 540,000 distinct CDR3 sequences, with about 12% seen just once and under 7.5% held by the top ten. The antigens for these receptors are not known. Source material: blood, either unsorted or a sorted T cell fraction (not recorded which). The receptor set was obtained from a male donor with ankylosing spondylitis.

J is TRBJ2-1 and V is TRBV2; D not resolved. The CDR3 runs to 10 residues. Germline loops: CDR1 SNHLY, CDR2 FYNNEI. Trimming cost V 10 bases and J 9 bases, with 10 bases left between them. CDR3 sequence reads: CATEPGEQFF. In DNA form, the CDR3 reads TGTGCCACCGAGCCCGGTGAGCAGTTCTTC.

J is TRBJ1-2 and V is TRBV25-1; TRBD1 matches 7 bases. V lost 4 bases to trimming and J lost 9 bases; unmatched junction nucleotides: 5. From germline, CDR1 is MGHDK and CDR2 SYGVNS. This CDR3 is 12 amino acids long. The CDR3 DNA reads TGTGCCAGCAGTGGACAGGGCGTTCGCTACACCTTC. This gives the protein CASSGQGVRYTF.

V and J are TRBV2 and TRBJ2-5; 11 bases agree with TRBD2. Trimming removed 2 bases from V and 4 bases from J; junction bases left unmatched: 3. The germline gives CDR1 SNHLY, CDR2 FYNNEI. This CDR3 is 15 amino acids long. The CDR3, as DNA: TGTGCCAGCAGTGAAACTAGCGGGAGTTTAGAGACCCAGTACTTC. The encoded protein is CASSETSGSLETQYF.

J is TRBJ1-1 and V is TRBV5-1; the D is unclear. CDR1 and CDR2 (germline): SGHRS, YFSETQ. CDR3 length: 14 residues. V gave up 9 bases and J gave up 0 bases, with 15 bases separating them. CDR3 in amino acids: CATKRDGMNTEAFF. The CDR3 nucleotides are TGCGCCACTAAACGAGACGGTATGAACACTGAAGCTTTCTTT.

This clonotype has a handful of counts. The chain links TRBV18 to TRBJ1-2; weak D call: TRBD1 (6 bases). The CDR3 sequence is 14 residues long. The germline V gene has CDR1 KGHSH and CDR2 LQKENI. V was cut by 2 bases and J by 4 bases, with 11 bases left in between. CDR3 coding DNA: TGTGCCAGCTCACCAGGCAGGGGCGGCTATGGCTACACCTTC. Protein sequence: CASSPGRGGYGYTF.

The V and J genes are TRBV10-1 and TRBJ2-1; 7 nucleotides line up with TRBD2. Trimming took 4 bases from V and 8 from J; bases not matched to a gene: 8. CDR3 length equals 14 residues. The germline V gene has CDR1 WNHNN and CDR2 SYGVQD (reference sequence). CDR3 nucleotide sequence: TGCGCCAGCAGTGTCCGAGGGACTAAGGATGAGCAGTTCTTC. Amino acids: CASSVRGTKDEQFF.

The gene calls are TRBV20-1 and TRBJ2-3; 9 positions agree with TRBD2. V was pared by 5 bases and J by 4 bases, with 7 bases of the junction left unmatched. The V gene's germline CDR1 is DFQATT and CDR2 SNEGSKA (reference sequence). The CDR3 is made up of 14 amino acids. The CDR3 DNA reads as TGCAGTGCTTTAGCGGGAGTAAGTCCAGATACGCAGTATTTT. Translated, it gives CSALAGVSPDTQYF.

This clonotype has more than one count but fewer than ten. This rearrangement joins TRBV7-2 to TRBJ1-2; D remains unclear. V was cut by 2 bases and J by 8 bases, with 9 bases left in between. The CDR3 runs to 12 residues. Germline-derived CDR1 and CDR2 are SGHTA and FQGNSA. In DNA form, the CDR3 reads TGTGCCAGCAGCTTATTGACACGAGGCTACACCTTC. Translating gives CASSLLTRGYTF.

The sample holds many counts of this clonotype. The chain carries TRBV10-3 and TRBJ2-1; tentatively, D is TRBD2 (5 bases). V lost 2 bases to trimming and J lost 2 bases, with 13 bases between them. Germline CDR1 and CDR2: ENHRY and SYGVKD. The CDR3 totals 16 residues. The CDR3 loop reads CAISEGLAMPYNEQFF. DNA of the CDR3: TGTGCCATCAGTGAGGGGCTAGCTATGCCCTACAATGAGCAGTTCTTC.

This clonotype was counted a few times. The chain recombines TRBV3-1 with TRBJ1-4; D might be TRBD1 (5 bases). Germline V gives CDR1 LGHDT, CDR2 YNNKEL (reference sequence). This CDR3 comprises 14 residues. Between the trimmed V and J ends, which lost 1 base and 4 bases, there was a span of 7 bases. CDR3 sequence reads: CASSQGGINEKLFF. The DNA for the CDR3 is TGTGCCAGCAGCCAAGGGGGGATTAATGAAAAACTGTTTTTT. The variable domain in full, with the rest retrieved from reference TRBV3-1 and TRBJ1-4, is DTAVSQTPKYLVTQMGNDKSIKCEQNLGHDTMYWYKQDSKKFLKIMFSYNNKELIINETVPNRFSPKSPDKAHLNLHINSLELGDSAVYFCASSQGGINEKLFFGSGTQLSVL.

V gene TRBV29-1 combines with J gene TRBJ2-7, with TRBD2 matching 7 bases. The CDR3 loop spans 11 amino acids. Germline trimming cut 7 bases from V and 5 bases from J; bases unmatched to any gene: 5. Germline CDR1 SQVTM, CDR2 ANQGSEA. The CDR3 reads CSALLANEQYV. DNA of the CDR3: TGCAGCGCATTACTAGCGAACGAGCAGTACGTC.

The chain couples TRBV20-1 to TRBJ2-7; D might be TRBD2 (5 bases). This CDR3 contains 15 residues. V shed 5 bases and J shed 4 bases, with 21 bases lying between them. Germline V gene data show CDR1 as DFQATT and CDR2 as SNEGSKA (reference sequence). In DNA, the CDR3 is TGCAGTGCTCCTAGGTGGGAGACCGAGTCTTACGAGCAGTACTTC. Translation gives CSAPRWETESYEQYF.

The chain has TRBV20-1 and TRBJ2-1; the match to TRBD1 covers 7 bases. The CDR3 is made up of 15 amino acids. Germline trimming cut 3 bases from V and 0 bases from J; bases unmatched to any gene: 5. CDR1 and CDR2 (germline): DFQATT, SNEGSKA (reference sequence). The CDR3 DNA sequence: TGCAGTGCTAGGACAGGGTTGAGCTCCTACAATGAGCAGTTCTTC. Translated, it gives CSARTGLSSYNEQFF.

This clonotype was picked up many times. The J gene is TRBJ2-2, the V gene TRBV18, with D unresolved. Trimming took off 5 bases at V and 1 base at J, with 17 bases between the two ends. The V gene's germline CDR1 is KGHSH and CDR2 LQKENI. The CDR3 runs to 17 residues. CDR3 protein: CASSSNAWQMNTGELFF. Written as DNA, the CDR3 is TGTGCCAGCTCATCAAACGCTTGGCAGATGAACACCGGGGAGCTGTTTTTT.

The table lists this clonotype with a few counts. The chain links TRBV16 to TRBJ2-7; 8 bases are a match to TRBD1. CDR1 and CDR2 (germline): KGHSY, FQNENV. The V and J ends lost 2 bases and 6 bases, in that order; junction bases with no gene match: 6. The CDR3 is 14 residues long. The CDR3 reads CASSQGQGAFEQYF. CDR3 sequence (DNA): TGTGCCAGCAGCCAAGGTCAGGGGGCGTTCGAGCAGTACTTC.

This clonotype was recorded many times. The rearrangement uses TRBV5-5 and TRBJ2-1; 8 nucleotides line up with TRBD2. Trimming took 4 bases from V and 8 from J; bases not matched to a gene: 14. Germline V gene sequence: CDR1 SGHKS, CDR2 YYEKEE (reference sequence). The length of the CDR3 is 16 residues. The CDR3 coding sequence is TGTGCCAGCAGCCGCCGGTCAGCGGGAGTTAACTATGAGCAGTTCTTC. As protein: CASSRRSAGVNYEQFF.

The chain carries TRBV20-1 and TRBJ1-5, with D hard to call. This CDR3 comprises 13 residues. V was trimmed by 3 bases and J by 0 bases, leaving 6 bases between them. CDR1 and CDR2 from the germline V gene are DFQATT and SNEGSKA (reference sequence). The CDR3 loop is CSARDVSNQPQHF. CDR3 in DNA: TGCAGTGCTAGGGACGTTAGCAATCAGCCCCAGCATTTT.

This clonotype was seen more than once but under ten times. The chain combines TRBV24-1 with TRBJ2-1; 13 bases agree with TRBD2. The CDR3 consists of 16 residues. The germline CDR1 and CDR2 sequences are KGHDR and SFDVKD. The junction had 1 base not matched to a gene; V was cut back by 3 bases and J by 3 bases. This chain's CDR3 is CATSDRTSGSYNEQFF. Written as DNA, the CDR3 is TGTGCCACCAGTGATCGGACTAGCGGGAGCTACAATGAGCAGTTCTTC.

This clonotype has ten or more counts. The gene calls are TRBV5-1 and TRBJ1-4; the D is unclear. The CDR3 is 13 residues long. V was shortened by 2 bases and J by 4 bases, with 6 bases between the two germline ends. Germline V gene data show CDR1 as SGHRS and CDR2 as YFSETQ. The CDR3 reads CASSFQRNEKLFF. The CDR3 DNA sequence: TGCGCCAGCAGCTTCCAACGTAATGAAAAACTGTTTTTT.

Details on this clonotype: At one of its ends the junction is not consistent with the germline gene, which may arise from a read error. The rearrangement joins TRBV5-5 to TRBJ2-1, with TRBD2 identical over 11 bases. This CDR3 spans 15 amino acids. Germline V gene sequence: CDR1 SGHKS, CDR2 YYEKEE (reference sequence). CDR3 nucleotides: TGTGTCAGCAGCTTGGGGACTAGCGGTTACAATGAGCAGTTCTTC. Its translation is CVSSLGTSGYNEQFF.

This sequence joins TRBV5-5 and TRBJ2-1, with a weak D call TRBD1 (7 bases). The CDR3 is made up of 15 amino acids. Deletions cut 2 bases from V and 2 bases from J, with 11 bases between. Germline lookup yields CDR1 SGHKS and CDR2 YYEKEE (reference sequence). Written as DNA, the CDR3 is TGTGCCAGCAGCTTTACAGGGGAGGCCTACAATGAGCAGTTCTTC. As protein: CASSFTGEAYNEQFF.

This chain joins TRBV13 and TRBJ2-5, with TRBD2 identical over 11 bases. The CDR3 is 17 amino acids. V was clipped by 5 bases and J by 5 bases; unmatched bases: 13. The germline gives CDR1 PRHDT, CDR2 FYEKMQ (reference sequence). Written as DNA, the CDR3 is TGTGCCAGCAGCCCGGGACTAGCGGACGAAATCCCTGAGACCCAGTACTTC. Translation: CASSPGLADEIPETQYF.

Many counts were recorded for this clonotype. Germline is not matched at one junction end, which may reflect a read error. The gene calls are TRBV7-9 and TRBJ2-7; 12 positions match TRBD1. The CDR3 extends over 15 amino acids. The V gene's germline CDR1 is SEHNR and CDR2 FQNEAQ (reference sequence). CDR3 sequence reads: CASSLAGTGGVYWYF. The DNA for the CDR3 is TGTGCCAGCAGCCTAGCCGGGACAGGGGGCGTCTATTGGTACTTC.